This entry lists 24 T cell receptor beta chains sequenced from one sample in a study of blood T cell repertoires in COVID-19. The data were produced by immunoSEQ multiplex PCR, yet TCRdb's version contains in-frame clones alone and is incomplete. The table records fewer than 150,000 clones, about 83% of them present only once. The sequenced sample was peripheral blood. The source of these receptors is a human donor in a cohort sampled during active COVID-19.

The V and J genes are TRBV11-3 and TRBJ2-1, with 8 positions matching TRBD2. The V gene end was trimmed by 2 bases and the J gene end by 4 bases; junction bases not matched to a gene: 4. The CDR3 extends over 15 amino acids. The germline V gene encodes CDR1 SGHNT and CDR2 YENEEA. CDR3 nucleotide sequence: TGTGCCAGCAGCTTACACGGGGGGGCTTACAATGAGCAGTTCTTC. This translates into CASSLHGGAYNEQFF.

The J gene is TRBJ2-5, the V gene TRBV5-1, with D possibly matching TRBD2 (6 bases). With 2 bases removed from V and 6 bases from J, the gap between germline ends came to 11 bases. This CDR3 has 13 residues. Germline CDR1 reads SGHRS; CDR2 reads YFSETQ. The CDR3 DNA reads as TGCGCCAGCAGCTTCCAGGGACTCCAGACCCAGTACTTC. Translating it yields CASSFQGLQTQYF. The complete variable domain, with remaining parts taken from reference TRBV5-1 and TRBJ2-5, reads KAGVTQTPRYLIKTRGQQVTLSCSPISGHRSVSWYQQTPGQGLQFLFEYFSETQRNKGNFPGRFSGRQFSNSRSEMNVSTLELGDSALYLCASSFQGLQTQYFGPGTRLLVL.

The CDR3 sequence: CSVEAAGNEAFF. CDR3 coding DNA: TGCAGCGTTGAGGCGGCGGGTAATGAAGCTTTCTTT. The genes are TRBV29-1 and TRBJ1-1; D gene uncertain. The germline V gene has CDR1 SQVTM and CDR2 ANQGSEA. V was shortened by 3 bases and J by 7 bases, with 12 bases between the two germline ends. The CDR3 has 12 amino acids.

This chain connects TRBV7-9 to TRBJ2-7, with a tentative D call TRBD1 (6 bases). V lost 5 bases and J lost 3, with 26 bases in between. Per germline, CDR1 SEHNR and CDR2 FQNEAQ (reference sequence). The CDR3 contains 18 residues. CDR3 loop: CASSPTWGSSHRDYEQYF. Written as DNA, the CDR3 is TGTGCCAGCAGCCCTACCTGGGGCTCATCCCACAGGGACTACGAGCAGTACTTC.

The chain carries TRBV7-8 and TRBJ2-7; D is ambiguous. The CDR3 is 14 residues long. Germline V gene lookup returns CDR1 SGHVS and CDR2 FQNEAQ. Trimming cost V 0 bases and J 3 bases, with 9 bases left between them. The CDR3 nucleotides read TGTGCCAGCAGCTTAGCTGCCAGACACTACGAGCAGTACTTC. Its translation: CASSLAARHYEQYF.

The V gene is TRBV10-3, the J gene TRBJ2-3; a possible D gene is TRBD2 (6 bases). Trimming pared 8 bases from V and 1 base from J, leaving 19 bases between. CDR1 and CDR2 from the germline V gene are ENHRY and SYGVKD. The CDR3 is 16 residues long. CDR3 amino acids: CAIRSGGASRTDTQYF. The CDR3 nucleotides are TGTGCCATCCGGTCCGGGGGAGCTTCCCGCACAGATACGCAGTATTTT.

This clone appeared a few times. For the CDR3, the DNA is TGTGCCAGCAGTTCTCGCTTGGAGCGGGGGACCCAAAGGACCGGGGAGCTGTTTTTT. Its protein product is CASSSRLERGTQRTGELFF. The chain has TRBV5-4 and TRBJ2-2, with 8 bases matching TRBD2. In germline, CDR1 is SGHNT, CDR2 YYREEE (reference sequence). The CDR3 totals 19 residues. V trimming: 5 bases; J trimming: 5 bases; junction bases outside the gene matches: 20. Together with reference TRBV5-4 and TRBJ2-2, the CDR3 gives the full variable domain: ETGVTQSPTHLIKTRGQQVTLRCSSQSGHNTVSWYQQALGQGPQFIFQYYREEENGRGNFPPRFSGLQFPNYSSELNVNALELDDSALYLCASSSRLERGTQRTGELFFGEGSRLTVL.

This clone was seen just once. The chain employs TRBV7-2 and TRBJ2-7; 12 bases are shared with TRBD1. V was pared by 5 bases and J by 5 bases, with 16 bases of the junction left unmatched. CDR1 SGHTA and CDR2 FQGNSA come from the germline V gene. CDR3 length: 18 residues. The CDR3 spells CASSPFSTTGTGGDEQYF. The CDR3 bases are TGTGCCAGCAGCCCCTTTTCCACCACCGGGACAGGGGGCGACGAGCAGTACTTC. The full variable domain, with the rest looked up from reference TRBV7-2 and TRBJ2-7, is GAGVSQSPSNKVTEKGKDVELRCDPISGHTALYWYRQSLGQGLEFLIYFQGNSAPDKSGLPSDRFSAERTGGSVSTLTIQRTQQEDSAVYLCASSPFSTTGTGGDEQYFGPGTRLTVT.

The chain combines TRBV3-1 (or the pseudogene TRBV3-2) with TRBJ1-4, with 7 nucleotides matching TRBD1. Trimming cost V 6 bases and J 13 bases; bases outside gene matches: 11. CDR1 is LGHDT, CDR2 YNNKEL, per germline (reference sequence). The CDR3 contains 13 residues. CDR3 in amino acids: CASREDVTGLLFF. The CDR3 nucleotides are TGTGCCAGCAGGGAAGACGTGACAGGGTTACTGTTTTTT.

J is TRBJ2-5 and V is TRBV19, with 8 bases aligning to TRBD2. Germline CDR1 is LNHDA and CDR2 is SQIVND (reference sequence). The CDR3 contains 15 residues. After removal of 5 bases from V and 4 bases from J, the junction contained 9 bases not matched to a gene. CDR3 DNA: TGTGCCAGTAGTTATTCGTCAAGCGGGGGAGAGACCCAGTACTTC. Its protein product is CASSYSSSGGETQYF.

CDR3 residues: CALSRREGGELFF. CDR3 nucleotide sequence: TGTGCTCTGTCAAGGAGGGAGGGCGGGGAGCTGTTTTTT. The chain carries TRBV6-5 and TRBJ2-2; TRBD2 aligns across 7 bases. The CDR3 loop spans 13 amino acids. Per germline, CDR1 MNHEY and CDR2 SVGAGI.

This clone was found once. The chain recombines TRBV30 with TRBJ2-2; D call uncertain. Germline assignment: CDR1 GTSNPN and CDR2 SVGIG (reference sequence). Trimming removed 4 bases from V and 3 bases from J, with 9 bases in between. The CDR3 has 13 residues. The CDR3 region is CAWKPYYTGELFF. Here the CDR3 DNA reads TGTGCCTGGAAACCGTACTACACCGGGGAGCTGTTTTTT.

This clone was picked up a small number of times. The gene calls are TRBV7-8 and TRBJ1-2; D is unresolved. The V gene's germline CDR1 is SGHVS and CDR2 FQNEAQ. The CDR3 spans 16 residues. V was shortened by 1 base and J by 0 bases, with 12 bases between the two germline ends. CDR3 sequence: CASSLERKVANYGYTF. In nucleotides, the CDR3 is TGTGCCAGCAGCTTAGAGAGGAAGGTCGCTAACTATGGCTACACCTTC.

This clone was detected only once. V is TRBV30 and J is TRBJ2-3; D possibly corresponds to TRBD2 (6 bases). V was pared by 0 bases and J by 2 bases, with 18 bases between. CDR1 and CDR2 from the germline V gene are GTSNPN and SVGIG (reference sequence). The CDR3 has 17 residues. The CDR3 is CAWSVAGAGFTTDTQYF. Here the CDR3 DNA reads TGTGCCTGGAGTGTAGCGGGTGCGGGCTTTACCACAGATACGCAGTATTTT. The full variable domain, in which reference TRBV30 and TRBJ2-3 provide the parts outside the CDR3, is SQTIHQWPATLVQPVGSPLSLECTVEGTSNPNLYWYRQAAGRGLQLLFYSVGIGQISSEVPQNLSASRPQDRQFILSSKKLLLSDSGFYLCAWSVAGAGFTTDTQYFGPGTRLTVL.

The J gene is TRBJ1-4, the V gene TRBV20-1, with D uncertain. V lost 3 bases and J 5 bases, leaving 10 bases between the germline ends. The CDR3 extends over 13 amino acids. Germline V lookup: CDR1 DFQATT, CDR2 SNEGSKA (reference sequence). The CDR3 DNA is TGCAGTGCTAGTACTACCGAGAATGAAAAACTGTTTTTT. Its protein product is CSASTTENEKLFF.

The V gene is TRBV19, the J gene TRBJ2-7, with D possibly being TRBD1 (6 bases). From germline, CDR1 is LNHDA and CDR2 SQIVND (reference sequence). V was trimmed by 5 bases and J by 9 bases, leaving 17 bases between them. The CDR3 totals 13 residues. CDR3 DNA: TGTGCCAGTAGTGCACACAGGGCCTCGGGGCAGTACTTC. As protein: CASSAHRASGQYF.

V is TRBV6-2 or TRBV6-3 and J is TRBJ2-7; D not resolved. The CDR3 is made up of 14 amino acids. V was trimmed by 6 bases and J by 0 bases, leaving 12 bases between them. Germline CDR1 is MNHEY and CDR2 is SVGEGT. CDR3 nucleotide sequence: TGTGCCAGCAGCGATAGCCGTAGCTCCTACGAGCAGTACTTC. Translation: CASSDSRSSYEQYF.

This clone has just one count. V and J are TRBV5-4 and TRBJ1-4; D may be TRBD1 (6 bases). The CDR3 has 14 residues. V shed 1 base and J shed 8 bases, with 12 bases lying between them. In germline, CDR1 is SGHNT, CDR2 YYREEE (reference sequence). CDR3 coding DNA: TGTGCCAGCAGCTTGAGGGGGGAGGGGGAAAAACTGTTTTTT. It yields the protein CASSLRGEGEKLFF.

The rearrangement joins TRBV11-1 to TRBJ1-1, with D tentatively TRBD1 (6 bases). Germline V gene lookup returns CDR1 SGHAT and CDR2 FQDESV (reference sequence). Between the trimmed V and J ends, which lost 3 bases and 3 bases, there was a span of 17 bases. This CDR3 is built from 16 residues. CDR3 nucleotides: TGTGCCAGCAGCTTGCGGAAGGACAGTACTTACACTGAAGCTTTCTTT. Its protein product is CASSLRKDSTYTEAFF.

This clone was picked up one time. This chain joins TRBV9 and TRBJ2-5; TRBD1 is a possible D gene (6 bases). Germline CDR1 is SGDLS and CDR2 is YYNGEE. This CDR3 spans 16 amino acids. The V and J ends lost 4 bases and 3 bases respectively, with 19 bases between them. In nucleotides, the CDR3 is TGTGCCAGCAGCTCCACTAGGTGGGGGCTGGAAGAGACCCAGTACTTC. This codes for CASSSTRWGLEETQYF.

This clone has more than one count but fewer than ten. The CDR3 protein is CASSDRAWAGYEQFF. The CDR3 DNA reads TGTGCCAGCAGCGACCGGGCCTGGGCGGGCTATGAGCAGTTCTTC. The chain uses TRBV5-5 and TRBJ2-1, with a possible D match to TRBD2 (5 bases). CDR3 length equals 15 residues. Germline assignment: CDR1 SGHKS and CDR2 YYEKEE (reference sequence). The V end lost 4 bases, the J end lost 8 bases, and 19 bases lay between the germline ends.

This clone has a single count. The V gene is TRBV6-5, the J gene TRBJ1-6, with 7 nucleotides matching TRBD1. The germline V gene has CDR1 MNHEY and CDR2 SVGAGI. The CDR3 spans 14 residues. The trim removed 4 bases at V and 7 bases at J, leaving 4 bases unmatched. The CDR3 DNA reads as TGTGCCAGCAGTTCCCCAGGGGGGAATTCACCCCTCCACTTT. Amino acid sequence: CASSSPGGNSPLHF.

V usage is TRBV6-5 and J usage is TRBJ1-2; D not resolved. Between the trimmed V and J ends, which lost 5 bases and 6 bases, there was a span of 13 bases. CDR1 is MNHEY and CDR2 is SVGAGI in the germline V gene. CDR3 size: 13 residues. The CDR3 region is CASSNSPQNGYTF. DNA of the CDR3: TGTGCCAGCAGTAACAGCCCCCAAAATGGCTACACCTTC.

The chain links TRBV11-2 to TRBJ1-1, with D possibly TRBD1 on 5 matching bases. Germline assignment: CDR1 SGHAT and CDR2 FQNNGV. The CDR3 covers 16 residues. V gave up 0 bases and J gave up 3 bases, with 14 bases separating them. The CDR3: CASSLDPGRGDTEAFF. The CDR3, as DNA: TGTGCCAGCAGCTTAGATCCTGGTCGGGGGGACACTGAAGCTTTCTTT.